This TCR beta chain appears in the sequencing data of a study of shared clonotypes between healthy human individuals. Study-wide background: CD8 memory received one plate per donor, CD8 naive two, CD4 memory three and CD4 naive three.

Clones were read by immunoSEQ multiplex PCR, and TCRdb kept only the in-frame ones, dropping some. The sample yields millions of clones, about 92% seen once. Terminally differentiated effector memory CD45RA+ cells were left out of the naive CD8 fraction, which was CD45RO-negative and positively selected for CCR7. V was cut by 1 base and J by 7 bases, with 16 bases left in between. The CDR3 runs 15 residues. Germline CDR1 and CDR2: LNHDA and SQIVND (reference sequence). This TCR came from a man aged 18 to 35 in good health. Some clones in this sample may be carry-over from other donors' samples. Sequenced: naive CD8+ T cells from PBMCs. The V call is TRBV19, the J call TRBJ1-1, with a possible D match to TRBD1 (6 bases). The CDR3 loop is CASSIGNRVLREAFF. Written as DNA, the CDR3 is TGTGCCAGTAGTATAGGGAACAGGGTATTGCGTGAAGCTTTCTTT.